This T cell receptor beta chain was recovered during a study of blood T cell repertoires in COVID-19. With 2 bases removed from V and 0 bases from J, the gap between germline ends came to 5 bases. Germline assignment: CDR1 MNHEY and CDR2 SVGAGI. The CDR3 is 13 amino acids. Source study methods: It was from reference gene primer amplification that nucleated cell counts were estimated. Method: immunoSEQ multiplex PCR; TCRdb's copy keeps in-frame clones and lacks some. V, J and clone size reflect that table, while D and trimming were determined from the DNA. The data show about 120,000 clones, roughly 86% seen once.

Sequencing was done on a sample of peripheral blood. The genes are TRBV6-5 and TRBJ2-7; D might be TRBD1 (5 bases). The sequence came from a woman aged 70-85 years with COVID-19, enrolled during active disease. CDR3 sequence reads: CASSYRGSYEQYF. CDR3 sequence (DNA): TGTGCCAGCAGTTACAGGGGCTCCTACGAGCAGTACTTC.